Listed here is a single T cell receptor beta chain. Its antigen is not known. These data come from a study of CXCR3-negative and CXCR3-positive naive CD8 T cells. Notes on the study in general: Naive subsets did not differ in surface CD5, and the authors estimated TCR strength using properties of the TRB CDR3. Against CXCR3-negative naive cells, CXCR3-positive naive cells showed more hydrophobic TRB CDR3s.

CD45RO-CCR7+CD27+CD95- expression identified naive CD8+ T cells. Through 5' RACE with UMI labels, the TRB cDNA libraries were prepared. TCRdb reprocessed the 5' RACE reads and reports one entry per CDR3 protein, with no DNA. The sample spans around 88,000 distinct CDR3 sequences; the ten largest clones claim around 0.82%. Germline CDR1 reads DFQATT; CDR2 reads SNEGSKA (reference sequence). The CDR3 length is 13 residues. The genes are TRBV20-1 and TRBJ2-3; the TRBD1 assignment by TCRdb is unverifiable without DNA. This sequence originates from a human donor in good health. Some clones in this sample may be carry-over from other donors' samples. The sample consisted of naive CXCR3+ CD8+ T cells from blood. Subset indicated: CD45RO-CCR7+CD27+CD95- naive CD8+ T cells expressing CXCR3 (TNR3+). CDR3 amino acids: CSARPGSTDTQYF.